This record concerns one T cell receptor beta chain sequence. This entry is derived from a study of blood T cell repertoires in COVID-19. For the study at large: T cells, B-cell-depleted T cells, or PBMCs supplied cDNA or gDNA.

V was clipped by 0 bases and J by 5 bases, with 16 bases between them. In germline, CDR1 is GTSNPN, CDR2 SVGIG (reference sequence). This CDR3 spans 15 amino acids. The data were produced by immunoSEQ multiplex PCR, yet TCRdb's version contains in-frame clones alone and is incomplete. The sample contains 250,000 to 300,000 clones, about nine tenths of which appear only once. V usage is TRBV30 and J usage is TRBJ1-1; D is uncertain. The receptor comes from a woman in her thirties or forties with acute COVID-19. The specimen was PBMCs or T cells enriched from blood (not recorded which). The CDR3 DNA reads as TGTGCCTGGAGTGTATCGTCGGGGTCTAAGACTGAAGCTTTCTTT. It is translated as CAWSVSSGSKTEAFF.